This paragraph covers one T cell receptor beta chain sequence. Its target is unknown. TCRdb keeps only in-frame clones here, not all; method: immunoSEQ multiplex PCR. Among under 150,000 clones listed, approximately 86% were seen once. Healthy donors had no documented immune events, such as infections, while sampled. Germline values: CDR1 SEHNR, CDR2 FQNEAQ (reference sequence). The CDR3 spans 13 residues. The V end lost 5 bases, the J end lost 5 bases, and 12 bases lay between the germline ends. This specimen comes from a study of identifying expanded T cells in peripheral blood. Study-wide findings and caveats: Clone count variance between roughly 2-week samples rose with total template count. Approximately 1.1 clones differed between technical replicates, versus about 16 and 19 over time.

The gene calls are TRBV7-9 and TRBJ2-5; a possible D gene is TRBD1 (7 bases). The clonotype was recovered from a person between 18 and 70 years old in good health. Material: blood. In DNA, the CDR3 is TGTGCCAGCAGCCCGACAGGGAGGGAGACCCAGTACTTC. Protein: CASSPTGRETQYF.